The next 25 T cell receptor beta chains were all read from a single sample in a study of blood T cells in healthy people across ages. It was with a sample-barcoded 5' primer and a J-beta primer mix that a second PCR of about 6 to 12 cycles was run. In TCRdb, the 5' RACE reads were re-called with MiXCR into one record per CDR3 protein. There are almost 800,000 distinct CDR3 sequences in the sample; roughly 50% occur only once, and approximately 23% lies in the top ten. The sequenced sample was blood. The receptors were gathered from a man aged 25 to 45 in good health.

The chain couples TRBV7-2 to TRBJ2-7; 7 nucleotides line up with TRBD2. The J segment lost 5 bases and the V segment lost 3 bases, leaving 10 bases of the junction unmatched. This CDR3 is built from 15 residues. The germline CDR1 and CDR2 sequences are SGHTA and FQGNSA. CDR3 sequence: CASSFRAGSHDEQYF. DNA for the CDR3: TGTGCCAGCAGCTTCCGAGCGGGATCACATGACGAGCAGTACTTC.

The J gene is TRBJ2-7, the V gene TRBV10-3, with 7 nucleotides matching TRBD1. V lost 11 bases and J lost 4; bases outside the gene matches: 11. The CDR3 has 13 residues. CDR1 and CDR2 from the germline V gene are ENHRY and SYGVKD. As DNA, the CDR3 is TGTGCCGCCCGACAGGGTGCGGTGTACGAGCAGTACTTC. Its translation is CAARQGAVYEQYF.

The rearrangement uses TRBV5-1 and TRBJ2-1, with 10 bases that match TRBD1. CDR1 and CDR2 (germline): SGHRS, YFSETQ. The CDR3 is 16 amino acids. V trimming: 4 bases; J trimming: 2 bases; junction bases outside the gene matches: 6. Here the CDR3 reads CASSSGTGVPYNEQFF. As DNA, the CDR3 is TGCGCCAGCAGCAGTGGGACAGGGGTACCCTACAATGAGCAGTTCTTC.

This chain links TRBV20-1 with TRBJ2-1, with a weak D call TRBD1 (5 bases). CDR1 and CDR2 (germline): DFQATT, SNEGSKA (reference sequence). This CDR3 is 14 amino acids long. V was cut by 6 bases and J by 2 bases, with 14 bases left in between. The CDR3 reads CSALTQDTYNEQFF. CDR3 coding DNA: TGCAGTGCCCTTACCCAGGACACCTACAATGAGCAGTTCTTC.

The chain carries TRBV5-1 and TRBJ1-6; TRBD1 is a possible D gene (6 bases). Between the trimmed V and J ends, which lost 4 bases and 10 bases, there was a span of 21 bases. The V gene's germline CDR1 is SGHRS and CDR2 YFSETQ. CDR3 length: 16 amino acids. CDR3 bases: TGCGCCAGCAGCCCTACTTCGACAGGAGGAAAGTCACCCCTCCACTTT. Translated, it gives CASSPTSTGGKSPLHF.

V and J are TRBV7-8 and TRBJ1-2; the D is unclear. The CDR3 length is 13 residues. V lost 1 base to trimming and J lost 6 bases, with 9 bases between them. Germline V gene sequence: CDR1 SGHVS, CDR2 FQNEAQ. CDR3 sequence: CASSLGSLDGYTF. DNA of the CDR3: TGTGCCAGCAGCTTAGGTTCCCTTGATGGCTACACCTTC.

The genes are TRBV28 and TRBJ1-6, with D possibly matching TRBD1 (5 bases). Germline values: CDR1 MDHEN, CDR2 SYDVKM. This CDR3 is built from 12 residues. DNA of the CDR3: TGTCTTACCGGGACTGGAAATTCACCCCTCCACTTT. Amino acid sequence: CLTGTGNSPLHF.

The rearrangement uses TRBV5-1 and TRBJ2-1; D is perhaps TRBD1 or TRBD2 (5 bases each). The CDR3 covers 13 residues. CDR1 and CDR2 (germline): SGHRS, YFSETQ. Trimming removed 2 bases from V and 8 bases from J, with 11 bases in between. DNA for the CDR3: TGCGCCAGCAGCTTTAAAGGGACGGATGAGCAGTTCTTC. Its translation: CASSFKGTDEQFF.

The chain carries TRBV12-3 or TRBV12-4 and TRBJ2-1; 11 bases are a match to TRBD2. V lost 8 bases and J lost 10; bases outside the gene matches: 13. This CDR3 contains 15 residues. The CDR3 nucleotides read TGTGCCAGCGGCGGCGGCACTAGCGGGAGTTCGGAGCAGTTCTTC. This sequence encodes CASGGGTSGSSEQFF.

This chain connects TRBV6-6 to TRBJ1-4; D is undetermined. The V and J ends lost 5 bases and 0 bases respectively, with 7 bases between them. Looked up from germline, CDR1 is MNHNY and CDR2 is SVGAGI (reference sequence). The CDR3 length is 14 residues. The CDR3 reads CASSDQTTNEKLFF. The CDR3 DNA is TGTGCCAGCAGTGATCAAACAACTAATGAAAAACTGTTTTTT.

The gene calls are TRBV6-1 and TRBJ1-2; D not certain. Germline loops: CDR1 MNHNS, CDR2 SASEGT. The CDR3 sequence is 14 residues long. Trimming removed 3 bases from V and 3 bases from J, with 11 bases in between. The CDR3 DNA sequence: TGTGCCAGCAGTGAGGGGTCCTTAGACTATGGCTACACCTTC. Its protein is CASSEGSLDYGYTF.

This clonotype was counted only a few times. The V gene is TRBV3-1, the J gene TRBJ2-7; perhaps TRBD1 as D (6 bases). Germline CDR1 reads LGHDT; CDR2 reads YNNKEL (reference sequence). V lost 1 base and J 2 bases, leaving 12 bases between the germline ends. The CDR3 covers 15 residues. The CDR3 loop is CASSQGIGTPYEQYF. The CDR3 DNA sequence: TGTGCCAGCAGCCAAGGGATTGGGACACCCTACGAGCAGTACTTC.

J is TRBJ2-1 and V is TRBV12-3 or TRBV12-4; D possibly corresponds to TRBD1 (6 bases). Trimming left V 1 base short and J 2 bases short, with 15 bases between. The CDR3 spans 17 residues. The CDR3 DNA sequence: TGTGCCAGCAGTTTAGATCCTCAGGGGAAGACCTACAATGAGCAGTTCTTC. It yields the protein CASSLDPQGKTYNEQFF.

This clonotype has only a few counts. The chain recombines TRBV29-1 with TRBJ2-7; a weak D match, TRBD2 (6 bases). The V and J ends lost 8 bases and 2 bases respectively, with 10 bases between them. Germline V gene sequence: CDR1 SQVTM, CDR2 ANQGSEA. The CDR3 loop spans 11 amino acids. Here the CDR3 reads CSRRGTYEQYF. The CDR3 DNA reads as TGCAGCCGGAGGGGAACCTACGAGCAGTACTTC.

The J gene is TRBJ1-6, the V gene TRBV7-8; D is unclear. The germline V and J ends were trimmed by 3 bases and 9 bases, with 18 bases remaining between them. The CDR3 runs 16 residues. In germline, CDR1 is SGHVS, CDR2 FQNEAQ. CDR3 region: CASSFHRRANGSPLHF. In DNA, the CDR3 is TGTGCCAGCAGCTTTCACCGACGAGCCAACGGTTCACCCCTCCACTTT. Drawing the rest from reference TRBV7-8 and TRBJ1-6, the complete variable domain is GAGVSQSPRYKVAKRGQDVALRCDPISGHVSLFWYQQALGQGPEFLTYFQNEAQLDKSGLPSDRFFAERPEGSVSTLKIQRTQQEDSAVYLCASSFHRRANGSPLHFGNGTRLTVT.

This clonotype was seen a few times. The chain has TRBV5-5 and TRBJ2-1; D remains unclear. The germline V gene has CDR1 SGHKS and CDR2 YYEKEE (reference sequence). This CDR3 comprises 13 residues. With 4 bases removed from V and 7 bases from J, the gap between germline ends came to 12 bases. This chain's CDR3 is CASSPYVLNEQFF. CDR3 sequence (DNA): TGTGCCAGCAGCCCCTACGTTCTTAATGAGCAGTTCTTC.

This clonotype was recorded many times. This chain uses TRBV7-9 with TRBJ2-3; a possible D gene is TRBD1 (6 bases). Trimming shortened V by 5 bases and J by 4 bases, and 25 bases separated the two germline ends. Germline V gene lookup returns CDR1 SEHNR and CDR2 FQNEAQ (reference sequence). The CDR3 runs 18 residues. CDR3 coding DNA: TGTGCCAGCAGCCGCATCTATTCGACAGGCCATAGGCCAGATACGCAGTATTTT. Translated: CASSRIYSTGHRPDTQYF.

The chain has TRBV7-9 and TRBJ2-1; no definite D call. Trimming pared 2 bases from V and 6 bases from J, leaving 5 bases between. The CDR3 runs to 12 residues. CDR1 is SEHNR and CDR2 is FQNEAQ in the germline V gene (reference sequence). The CDR3 loop reads CASSLSSNEQFF. The CDR3 DNA reads TGTGCCAGCAGCTTATCATCCAATGAGCAGTTCTTC.

V is TRBV7-9 and J is TRBJ2-7, with a possible D match to TRBD1 (5 bases). Germline-derived CDR1 and CDR2 are SEHNR and FQNEAQ (reference sequence). V was cut by 11 bases and J by 4 bases, with 18 bases left in between. The CDR3 is made up of 13 amino acids. The CDR3: CAGHRMDPYEQYF. The CDR3 DNA reads as TGTGCCGGACATAGGATGGACCCTTACGAGCAGTACTTC.

This clonotype has more than one count but fewer than ten. A read error may be the cause here, since a much bigger clone is one base away. The rearrangement joins TRBV7-9 to TRBJ2-7; TRBD1 is a possible D gene (6 bases). The length of the CDR3 is 13 residues. Trimming removed 4 bases from V and 3 bases from J, with 10 bases in between. The germline V gene has CDR1 SEHNR and CDR2 FQNEAQ (reference sequence). CDR3 protein: CASSSGQYYEQYF. In DNA, the CDR3 is TGTGCCAGCAGCTCAGGACAGTACTACGAGCAGTACTTC.

The V gene is TRBV2, the J gene TRBJ1-2; D ambiguous. Germline lookup yields CDR1 SNHLY and CDR2 FYNNEI. The V end lost 3 bases, the J end lost 8 bases, and 13 bases lay between the germline ends. CDR3 length equals 13 residues. In nucleotides, the CDR3 is TGTGCCAGCAGTGAGCGGGCGTTTTTCGGCTACACCTTC. Amino acids: CASSERAFFGYTF.

Comments on this clonotype: The junction departs from the called germline gene at one end, perhaps through a read error. This chain uses TRBV4-1 with TRBJ2-1, with 7 positions matching TRBD2. The J call may be incorrect, as the DNA end agrees better with TRBJ2-5. The germline gives CDR1 MGHRA, CDR2 YSYEKL. CDR3 length equals 15 residues. CDR3 coding DNA: TGCGCTAGCAGCCAAGATGCAGGGAGGGTTGAGACCCAGTACTTC. It specifies CASSQDAGRVETQYF.

V is TRBV20-1 and J is TRBJ2-3, with a possible D match to TRBD2 (6 bases). The CDR3 has 13 residues. Between the trimmed V and J ends, which lost 3 bases and 5 bases, there was a span of 12 bases. The germline CDR1 and CDR2 sequences are DFQATT and SNEGSKA (reference sequence). The CDR3 here is CSARAGSLDTQYF. CDR3 bases: TGCAGTGCTAGGGCGGGAAGTCTAGATACGCAGTATTTT.

This clonotype was picked up a small number of times. This sequence joins TRBV20-1 and TRBJ2-2; 9 bases are a match to TRBD2. This CDR3 has 14 residues. V was clipped by 1 base and J by 6 bases; unmatched bases: 3. Germline V CDR1 and CDR2: DFQATT, SNEGSKA (reference sequence). CDR3 coding DNA: TGCAGTGCTAGAGTAGCGGGAGCTGCCGGGGAGCTGTTTTTT. This translates into CSARVAGAAGELFF.

This clonotype came up a few times. The chain joins TRBV18 to TRBJ2-7; weak D call: TRBD1 (6 bases). Germline V CDR1 and CDR2: KGHSH, LQKENI. V lost 3 bases, J lost 3 bases, and 9 bases lay in between. The CDR3 sequence is 13 residues long. The CDR3: CASSPLQGYEQYF. In DNA form, the CDR3 reads TGTGCCAGCTCACCGTTACAGGGCTACGAGCAGTACTTC.